This T cell receptor beta chain is from a study of T cells in Graves' hyperthyroidism and ophthalmopathy. Study-wide results and caveats: Within blood appeared most thyroid clonotypes that had expanded above 0.001. Classification by a 13 V-J model distinguished ophthalmopathy from stable hyperthyroidism.

Amplification targeted TCR beta CDR3 regions from RNA transcripts. TCR CDR3 underwent first-round RT-PCR with the HTBI primer set. A single record per CDR3 protein comes from TCRdb applying MiXCR to the multiplex PCR reads. This sample has under 350,000 distinct CDR3 sequences; roughly 13% occur once, and the top ten carry roughly 8.2%. The CDR3 is 12 residues long. Germline V gene sequence: CDR1 SGDLS, CDR2 YYNGEE. The V end was cut by 4 bases, the J end by 10 bases, with 14 bases between. In this sample, this clonotype turned up many times. Its antigen remains unidentified. The receptor's source is a woman in her thirties or forties with Graves' hyperthyroidism. V gene TRBV9 combines with J gene TRBJ1-1; tentatively, D is TRBD1 (5 bases). The material sequenced was blood. The CDR3 here is CASSPGGNGAFF. In DNA form, the CDR3 reads TGTGCCAGCAGCCCCGGGGGGAACGGAGCTTTCTTT.